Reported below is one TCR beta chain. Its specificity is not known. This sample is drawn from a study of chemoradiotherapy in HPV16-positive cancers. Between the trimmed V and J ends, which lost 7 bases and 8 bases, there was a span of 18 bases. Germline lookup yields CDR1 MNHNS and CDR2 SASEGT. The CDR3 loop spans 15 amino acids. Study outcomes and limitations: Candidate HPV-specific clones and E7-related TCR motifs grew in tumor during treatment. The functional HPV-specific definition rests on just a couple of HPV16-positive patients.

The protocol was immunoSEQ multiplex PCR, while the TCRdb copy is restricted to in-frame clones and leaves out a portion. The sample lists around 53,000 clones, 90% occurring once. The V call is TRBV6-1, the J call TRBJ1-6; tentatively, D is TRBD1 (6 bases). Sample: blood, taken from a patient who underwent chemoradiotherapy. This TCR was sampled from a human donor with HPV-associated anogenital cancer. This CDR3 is CASTPGAGEYSPLHF. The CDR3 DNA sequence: TGTGCCAGCACCCCAGGGGCAGGAGAATATTCACCCCTCCACTTT.